The text below deals with one T cell receptor beta chain. This clone was seen more than once but under ten times. The antigen this receptor binds is unknown. It has no much larger one-base neighbor in the sample; base qualities were not kept. This record comes from a study of shared clonotypes between healthy human individuals (TCRdb year 2020). Context from the whole study: The cohort included a few men and two women between 18 and 49 years of age. Libraries were prepared and TCR repertoires were sequenced by different laboratories using diverse techniques, in order to increase sequencing depth and limit assay-specific biases. Each donor's leukapheresis produced roughly between roughly 0.85 and 9.5 billion PBMCs. For each donor, CD4 naive and CD4 memory were each given three plates, CD8 naive was given two plates, and CD8 memory was given one plate. The study deeply sequenced blood TCR repertoires of 5 or 6 healthy adults to estimate repertoire size and the extent of clonotype sharing between individuals.

The donors were healthy, HIV-negative adults who had no recently reported acute infections or vaccinations. Every donor was a Caucasian adult residing in Nashville, Tennessee, USA. CD4+ T cells were enriched by magnetic negative selection; naive cells were then positively selected on CD45RA, and the negative fraction formed the memory subset. After blood collection by leukapheresis, PBMCs were isolated using Ficoll-Histopaque density gradient centrifugation and then cryopreserved in the vapor phase of liquid nitrogen. Purity and quantity of every magnetically sorted T cell population were checked by analytical flow cytometry. Each sorted fraction had its genomic DNA isolated and then quantified by UV absorbance on a Nanodrop 2000c. Spanning cysteine to phenylalanine, the CDR3 consists of 13 amino acids. Only CDR3 DNA remains: 39 bases, in frame from the first base. The germline V gene encodes CDR1 GTSNPN and CDR2 SVGIG (reference sequence). Deletion took 2 bases off V and 2 bases off J, with a span of 8 bases between the germline ends.

Using the deep immunoSEQ assay, multiplex PCR amplified TCR CDR3 regions from genomic DNA. Extracted genomic DNA from each cell subset was spread evenly across all wells of several immunoSEQ 96-well plates, with each plate serving as a replicate. Each replicate PCR for sorted subsets received around 210 ng genomic DNA, equal to around 32,000 T cell genomes. Purified libraries were quantified with a Qubit 3.0 fluorometer, sized on a Bioanalyzer 2100, and re-quantified with the KAPA Library Quantification kit. Each immunoSEQ 96-well plate was sequenced on its own single-read 150-cycle Illumina NextSeq 550 flow cell. Under the source paper's analysis protocol: Because only junctional sequences without quality scores were contained in the immunoSEQ output, filtering matching that applied to full-length reads could not be performed. To assign V/J genes and CDR3, sequences were annotated against IMGT germline references using PyIR, a Python wrapper for IgBLAST v1.9. Reads with weak V/J assignments (E-value above 1e-6), missing CDR3, stop codons, out-of-frame junctions, or ambiguous translated residues were removed. V3J clonotypes were defined by identical inferred V gene, J gene, and CDR3 amino acid sequence. Percentage overlap between repertoires was computed as shared unique clonotypes divided by the size of the smaller repertoire. Three approaches were used to assess repertoire richness: RTK rarefaction, the Chao1 estimator, and Recon v2.1 estimates of unobserved clonotypes. OLGA was used to compute generation probabilities for all TCRbeta clonotypes that the gDNA method yielded from a few donors. TCRdb took this table from immuneACCESS and kept in-frame rearrangements with V and J called. Such tables lack part of the clones; where checked against another copy, unresolved V genes explain under half of the gap, and the rest is unexplained. The V and J calls and the clone size are those of that table, but D and trimming were determined from the DNA. For this sample the table gives about 680,000 clones, of which 55% to 75% were detected only once. The ten largest clones take up about 1.7% of the sample.

Results the study describes overall, beyond this receptor: Approximately 4.8% of naive CD4, 3.5% of naive CD8, 2.3% of memory CD4, and about 0.4% of memory CD8 clonotypes were shared across a few donors. Naive subsets generally had larger estimated clonotype richness than memory subsets did. Higher generation probabilities were observed for clonotypes shared by all four sorted-subset donors than for non-shared clonotypes. Because the study included a small number of donors, the genetic and exposure-history diversity represented was limited. Sampling was limited to blood, and TCR repertoires in tissue likely differ from TCR repertoires in blood. Incomplete sequencing was indicated by rarefaction of sorted-subset datasets, despite the large sequencing depth. Pairwise subsampling indicated that sequencing depth was expected to affect the degree of clonotype sharing among donors.

This clonotype was obtained from a woman aged 25 to 39 in good health. Recombination connected TRBV30 to TRBJ2-3, with the D gene call left open. Source material: memory CD4+ T cells sorted from blood. The cell subset or site label for this specimen denotes: CD45RA-negative fraction. The nucleotides are TGTGCCTGGAGTAAAGGGATCACAGATACGCAGTATTTT. It encodes CAWSKGITDTQYF.